This T cell receptor (beta chain) was sequenced for a study of beta chain features in type 1 diabetes (dated by TCRdb to 2017 to 2018). At the level of the whole study: Mean age, gender distribution, total cell number and subset yield were not different between patients and healthy donors. Naive and central memory subsets were obtained from all 30 or so donors, but regulatory and stem cell-like memory subsets were isolated from only 8 patients and about 8 healthy donors. The study compared the TCRB repertoires of sorted circulating CD4+ T cell subsets in recently diagnosed type 1 diabetes patients with those in matched healthy donors. Across all samples, around 99 million sorted cells were examined, and cell number per subset correlated strongly with RNA yield.

General study outcomes and caveats: Because cDNA was sequenced instead of genomic DNA, activated cells with high expression could be over-represented, although the groups did not differ in activation or CD3 levels. Shorter templates might be favored by PCR, yet because patient and control samples were amplified and corrected together, any such skew would affect both groups equally. Type 1 diabetes patients showed a moderate but significant shortening of TCRB CDR3 length in all four CD4+ subsets. At VDJ recombination sites, type 1 diabetes patients had fewer insertions and more deleted nucleotides, which implies abnormalities in thymic rearrangement. The naive, central memory and regulatory TCRB repertoires appeared to resemble one another more closely among patients than among healthy donors. Because small numbers of individuals were included in the HLA sub-analyses, any influence of HLA type on TCRB rearrangement was left unresolved.

A single peripheral blood draw of around 0.11 L on average was collected from each donor into heparinised tubes. A BD FACSAria II and a panel including CD45RO, CCR7, CD25, CD127, CD95 and CD27 were used to sort naive, central memory, regulatory and stem cell-like memory CD4+ T cells. A purity above 95% was achieved for all sorted populations. PBMCs were separated immediately by Lymphoprep density gradient centrifugation and were stained directly, without being cultured. Samples were stained and sorted in pairs, with one healthy donor and one patient per experiment, so that batch effects were minimized. Here V drops 5 bases and J drops 4 bases, and the junction holds 12 bases not matched to any gene. The CDR3 has 16 amino acids, counting the end cysteine and phenylalanine. Just CDR3 DNA is preserved here, 48 bases in frame from base 1. CDR1 is given as SEHNR and CDR2 as FQNEAQ, both from the germline V gene (reference sequence).

A word on this clone: Its antigen specificity is not known. Per-base quality was not reported, and no clone a single base away is much larger than it.

All of the isolated RNA was reverse transcribed with the High Capacity cDNA Reverse Transcription Kit, so expressed TCRB transcripts were sequenced. Deep immunoSEQ sequencing was performed on naive, central memory and regulatory T cell samples, with an average of roughly 3.3 million total reads per sample. Sorted cells were lysed in RLT buffer and RNA was extracted with DNase-treated RNeasy Micro or Mini kits, depending on cell number. To prevent cross-contamination, every cell subset was processed on its own, while patient and healthy donor samples were processed together. Using the immunoSEQ multiplex PCR, TCRB sequences were amplified from cDNA into 87-bp fragments spanning the CDR3 region. The amplicons were sequenced using the Illumina HiSeq platform. In the original analysis: Synthetic template baselines were used to correct PCR bias computationally, reads within Hamming distance 2 were collapsed together, and singletons that could not be merged were discarded. Reads were aligned against IMGT so that V, D and J genes, CDR3 length and insertions or deletions at six rearrangement sites could be assigned. Clonotype counts were normalized to sorted cell number within each subset before computing true diversity and Gini coefficients with the tcR R package. The overlap coefficient, calculated on TCRB nucleotide sequences, was used to measure repertoire sharing. Out-of-frame TCRB sequences from naive cells were analyzed to stand in for the pre-selection repertoire. As stored in TCRdb, this immuneACCESS dataset retains in-frame rearrangements with V and J assigned. A fraction of the clones does not appear; measured against another copy, unresolved V genes explain less than half of the discrepancy, and the remainder lacks a known reason. V, J and clone size derive from that table, while D and trimming were established from the DNA sequence. Present in this sample are around 500,000 clones, roughly 11% of which were seen just once. 0.04% to 0.05% of the sample rests with the top ten.

The chain is assembled from TRBV7-9 and TRBJ2-3, and TRBD1 aligns with 7 junction nucleotides. The sequence was obtained from a woman aged 18-29 years in good health. The material sequenced was naive CD4+ T cells from blood. The meaning of the sample's cell subset or site label: true naive CD4+ T cells. The bases are TGTGCCAGCAGCCGACGAGACAGGGTTCGGGCAGATACGCAGTATTTT. The encoded protein is CASSRRDRVRADTQYF.